This entry lists 32 T cell receptor beta chains sequenced from one sample in a study of graft-versus-host responses after intestinal transplantation. Measured with immunoSEQ multiplex PCR; TCRdb has only the in-frame clones, and not every one. The sample lists 75,000 to 100,000 clones, about 93% seen once, with about 16% in the top ten. Sequencing used PBMCs, obtained just under 460 days after intestinal transplant. Receptors were obtained from a human patient who received an intestinal transplant, so some T cells may come from the graft donor.

A note on this clone: Other nucleotide sequences in the sample specify the same CDR3. The gene calls are TRBV4-1 and TRBJ1-1; D unclear. Germline CDR1 and CDR2: MGHRA and YSYEKL. Trimming left V 3 bases short and J 0 bases short, with 5 bases between. The length of the CDR3 is 13 residues. CDR3 in amino acids: CASSQGMNTEAFF. CDR3 in DNA: TGCGCCAGCAGCCAGGGTATGAACACTGAAGCTTTCTTT.

There are a few counts of this clone. The V call is TRBV13, the J call TRBJ1-6; D not certain. The CDR3 has 14 residues. Between the trimmed V and J ends, which lost 6 bases and 9 bases, there was a span of 15 bases. The germline CDR1 and CDR2 sequences are PRHDT and FYEKMQ (reference sequence). Here the CDR3 DNA reads TGTGCCAGCAGTCCCCTTGGGGTTGGTTCACCCCTCCACTTT. Translation gives CASSPLGVGSPLHF.

The chain uses TRBV27 and TRBJ1-1; no reliable D call. The CDR3 runs 12 residues. V lost 8 bases and J 4 bases, leaving 11 bases between the germline ends. The V gene's germline CDR1 is MNHEY and CDR2 SMNVEV (reference sequence). CDR3 residues: CASLQKTTEAFF. The CDR3 nucleotides are TGTGCCAGCCTTCAGAAAACCACTGAAGCTTTCTTT.

This clone has only one observation. This chain uses TRBV27 with TRBJ1-4, with D uncertain. V was clipped by 6 bases and J by 4 bases, with 15 bases between them. The germline V gene encodes CDR1 MNHEY and CDR2 SMNVEV (reference sequence). This CDR3 contains 15 residues. The CDR3 region is CASRKAGSFNEKLFF. CDR3 coding DNA: TGTGCCAGCAGGAAAGCCGGGTCTTTTAATGAAAAACTGTTTTTT.

This chain connects TRBV5-5 to TRBJ1-2; 7 nucleotides line up with TRBD1. Trimming cost V 3 bases and J 5 bases; bases outside gene matches: 4. This CDR3 has 13 amino acids. CDR1 and CDR2 from the germline V gene are SGHKS and YYEKEE (reference sequence). CDR3 residues: CASSSGQIYGYTF. DNA of the CDR3: TGTGCCAGCAGCTCGGGACAGATTTATGGCTACACCTTC. Full variable domain (rest looked up from reference TRBV5-5 and TRBJ1-2): DAGVTQSPTHLIKTRGQQVTLRCSPISGHKSVSWYQQVLGQGPQFIFQYYEKEERGRGNFPDRFSARQFPNYSSELNVNALLLGDSALYLCASSSGQIYGYTFGSGTRLTVV.

This chain connects TRBV5-1 to TRBJ2-5; D perhaps matches TRBD2 (5 bases). Germline V gene data show CDR1 as SGHRS and CDR2 as YFSETQ. The CDR3 sequence is 17 residues long. The ends were cut back, 4 bases at V and 5 bases at J, with 24 bases in the middle. CDR3 protein: CASSQSRPGPRAETQYF. The CDR3 DNA sequence: TGCGCCAGCAGCCAGTCCCGTCCAGGCCCGAGGGCGGAGACCCAGTACTTC.

This rearrangement joins TRBV5-1 to TRBJ2-7, with a tentative D call TRBD1 (6 bases). CDR3 length: 13 amino acids. With 4 bases removed from V and 2 bases from J, the gap between germline ends came to 10 bases. The germline V gene has CDR1 SGHRS and CDR2 YFSETQ. The DNA for the CDR3 is TGCGCCAGCAGCAACAGGGCGACCTACGAGCAGTACTTC. Its protein is CASSNRATYEQYF.

The gene calls are TRBV7-3 and TRBJ1-1; possibly TRBD1 for D (6 bases). The germline V gene has CDR1 SGHTA and CDR2 FQGTGA. V lost 5 bases and J 2 bases, leaving 15 bases between the germline ends. The CDR3 runs 15 residues. CDR3 sequence: CASSLGPGHNTEAFF. The CDR3 DNA is TGTGCCAGCAGCCTAGGCCCGGGACACAACACTGAAGCTTTCTTT.

The CDR3 region is CAISERGVGEETQYF. CDR3 nucleotides: TGTGCCATCAGTGAGCGGGGTGTCGGGGAAGAGACCCAGTACTTC. This chain joins TRBV10-3 and TRBJ2-5; D is possibly TRBD2 (5 bases). Trimming removed 2 bases from V and 3 bases from J, with 13 bases in between. This CDR3 is built from 15 residues. The V gene's germline CDR1 is ENHRY and CDR2 SYGVKD.

The genes are TRBV2 and TRBJ2-1; D may be TRBD1 (5 bases). CDR3 size: 16 residues. V lost 7 bases to trimming and J lost 6 bases, with 22 bases between them. CDR1 SNHLY and CDR2 FYNNEI come from the germline V gene. The CDR3 nucleotides are TGTGCCAGCATCTTTTCAAGGGGCGCAATTCCCAATGAGCAGTTCTTC. It encodes CASIFSRGAIPNEQFF.

The genes are TRBV5-1 and TRBJ2-7; D is unclear. The CDR3 loop spans 15 amino acids. Germline V gene sequence: CDR1 SGHRS, CDR2 YFSETQ. With 2 bases removed from V and 0 bases from J, the gap between germline ends came to 12 bases. CDR3 DNA: TGCGCCAGCAGCTTAAGTCTCGGCAGCTCCTACGAGCAGTACTTC. Residues: CASSLSLGSSYEQYF.

The V gene is TRBV16, the J gene TRBJ2-1; 9 bases are a match to TRBD1. Trimming removed 3 bases from V and 6 bases from J; junction bases left unmatched: 9. Germline V gives CDR1 KGHSY, CDR2 FQNENV. The CDR3 has 16 residues. The CDR3 sequence is CASSHLTGGGVNEQFF. The DNA for the CDR3 is TGTGCCAGCAGCCACCTGACAGGGGGAGGGGTCAATGAGCAGTTCTTC.

V usage is TRBV5-4 and J usage is TRBJ1-1; D is unclear. The CDR3 runs 12 residues. Trimming cost V 4 bases and J 5 bases, with 9 bases left between them. Germline CDR1 and CDR2: SGHNT and YYREEE (reference sequence). The CDR3 loop is CASSNLETEAFF. The CDR3 DNA sequence: TGTGCCAGCAGCAACCTGGAGACTGAAGCTTTCTTT.

The chain recombines TRBV9 with TRBJ2-1, with TRBD2 matching 12 bases. Germline lookup yields CDR1 SGDLS and CDR2 YYNGEE. The ends lost 6 bases at V and 0 bases at J; junction bases unmatched: 7. CDR3 length: 17 residues. CDR3 residues: CASTGTSGSSSYNEQFF. The CDR3 coding sequence is TGTGCCAGCACCGGGACTAGCGGGTCCAGCTCCTACAATGAGCAGTTCTTC.

The chain employs TRBV19 and TRBJ1-4, with a weak D call TRBD1 (5 bases). V lost 8 bases and J 10 bases, leaving 14 bases between the germline ends. The CDR3 is made up of 12 amino acids. The germline V gene has CDR1 LNHDA and CDR2 SQIVND (reference sequence). This CDR3 is CASGAFVGKLFF. In nucleotides, the CDR3 is TGTGCCAGTGGGGCCTTCGTAGGAAAACTGTTTTTT.

The rearrangement joins TRBV5-1 to TRBJ1-1; D is uncertain. CDR3 length: 14 amino acids. V was trimmed by 2 bases and J by 1 base, leaving 9 bases between them. CDR1 and CDR2 from the germline V gene are SGHRS and YFSETQ. Here the CDR3 reads CASSLGRENTEAFF. The CDR3 DNA sequence: TGCGCCAGCAGCTTAGGCAGAGAGAACACTGAAGCTTTCTTT.

This clone appeared once. The chain is built from TRBV10-1 and TRBJ2-7, with D unclear. Trimming removed 3 bases at V and 4 bases at J, with 7 bases between. Germline V lookup: CDR1 WNHNN, CDR2 SYGVQD (reference sequence). The CDR3 spans 12 residues. The CDR3 coding sequence is TGCGCCAGCAGTGATAATTTATACGAGCAGTACTTC. Translated, it gives CASSDNLYEQYF.

The chain couples TRBV19 to TRBJ1-4, with D possibly TRBD1 on 5 matching bases. This CDR3 is built from 15 residues. V shed 5 bases and J shed 7 bases, with 17 bases lying between them. Germline lookup yields CDR1 LNHDA and CDR2 SQIVND (reference sequence). The CDR3 spells CASSPTAGSAEKLFF. CDR3 nucleotides: TGTGCCAGTAGTCCGACTGCAGGGTCCGCTGAAAAACTGTTTTTT.

The chain is built from TRBV19 and TRBJ1-4; D ambiguous. CDR1 is LNHDA and CDR2 is SQIVND in the germline V gene (reference sequence). The CDR3 consists of 14 residues. Deletions cut 8 bases from V and 1 base from J, with 11 bases between. CDR3 bases: TGTGCCAGTGGGCGACGGCAAACTAATGAAAAACTGTTTTTT. It codes for CASGRRQTNEKLFF.

The chain employs TRBV29-1 and TRBJ1-2, with 7 nucleotides matching TRBD1. The V gene end was trimmed by 1 base and the J gene end by 3 bases; junction bases not matched to a gene: 8. The CDR3 sequence is 15 residues long. CDR1 and CDR2 (germline): SQVTM, ANQGSEA. The CDR3 DNA reads as TGCAGCGTTGAAGGGCAGGGGGATCTTTACTATGGCTACACCTTC. Its protein is CSVEGQGDLYYGYTF.

The chain has TRBV9 and TRBJ2-2; possibly TRBD2 for D (6 bases). V was trimmed by 4 bases and J by 0 bases, leaving 19 bases between them. The CDR3 extends over 18 amino acids. CDR1 is SGDLS, CDR2 YYNGEE, per germline. Here the CDR3 DNA reads TGTGCCAGCAGCTCCCCCCCAGCTAGCGCCGCGAACACCGGGGAGCTGTTTTTT. Translating gives CASSSPPASAANTGELFF.

This clone was recorded only once. J is TRBJ2-3 and V is TRBV6-5; D gene uncertain. CDR1 and CDR2 (germline): MNHEY, SVGAGI. V was clipped by 6 bases and J by 0 bases, with 13 bases between them. CDR3 length equals 15 residues. The CDR3 DNA follows: TGTGCCAGCAGCTCACCCCACACTAGCACAGATACGCAGTATTTT. Translated: CASSSPHTSTDTQYF.

The genes are TRBV2 and TRBJ2-1; the D gene could be TRBD1 or TRBD2 (5 bases each). The CDR3 contains 16 residues. Germline lookup yields CDR1 SNHLY and CDR2 FYNNEI. With 6 bases removed from V and 1 base from J, the gap between germline ends came to 16 bases. The DNA of the CDR3 is TGTGCCAGCAGCCGGGACCTCCGTGGGTCCTACAATGAGCAGTTCTTC. Translated, it gives CASSRDLRGSYNEQFF.

The chain employs TRBV11-3 and TRBJ2-6, with a weak D call TRBD1 (5 bases). Deletions cut 8 bases from V and 0 bases from J, with 11 bases between. The CDR3 contains 15 residues. Per germline, CDR1 SGHNT and CDR2 YENEEA. CDR3 residues: CASGVGDSGANVLTF. The DNA of the CDR3 is TGTGCCAGCGGAGTAGGGGACTCTGGGGCCAACGTCCTGACTTTC.

The chain recombines TRBV7-6 with TRBJ2-3, with TRBD1 as a possible D gene (5 bases). Germline V gene sequence: CDR1 SGHVS, CDR2 FNYEAQ. The CDR3 length is 14 residues. The V and J ends lost 3 bases and 1 base respectively, with 8 bases between them. This CDR3 is CASSFGQRTDTQYF. CDR3 in DNA: TGTGCCAGCAGCTTTGGACAACGCACAGATACGCAGTATTTT.

This clone showed up just a few times. The chain is built from TRBV5-4 and TRBJ1-3; tentatively, D is TRBD1 (6 bases). Germline V gene lookup returns CDR1 SGHNT and CDR2 YYREEE (reference sequence). This CDR3 contains 14 residues. Trimming shortened V by 3 bases and J by 2 bases, and 9 bases separated the two germline ends. CDR3 nucleotide sequence: TGTGCCAGCAGCTGGGGGGGGCCTGGAAACACCATATATTTT. Its protein is CASSWGGPGNTIYF.

The chain uses TRBV4-1 and TRBJ1-4; D gene ambiguous. Germline CDR1 and CDR2: MGHRA and YSYEKL. Trimming cost V 6 bases and J 8 bases, with 16 bases left between them. The CDR3 covers 14 residues. CDR3 amino acids: CASSPDNGVEKLFF. The CDR3 DNA sequence: TGCGCCAGCAGTCCCGACAATGGGGTCGAAAAACTGTTTTTT.

This chain links TRBV19 with TRBJ1-5; D might be TRBD1 (5 bases). CDR3 length equals 17 residues. V dropped 5 bases and J dropped 0 bases, with 17 bases sitting between them. Germline V gene lookup returns CDR1 LNHDA and CDR2 SQIVND (reference sequence). The CDR3 nucleotides are TGTGCCAGTAGTCCCTCCCCGGGGGGAAATAGCAATCAGCCCCAGCATTTT. Protein sequence: CASSPSPGGNSNQPQHF. Variable domain in full (rest from reference TRBV19 and TRBJ1-5): DGGITQSPKYLFRKEGQNVTLSCEQNLNHDAMYWYRQDPGQGLRLIYYSQIVNDFQKGDIAEGYSVSREKKESFPLTVTSAQKNPTAFYLCASSPSPGGNSNQPQHFGDGTRLSIL.

The chain uses TRBV4-2 and TRBJ2-7; 8 bases map to TRBD2. The CDR3 loop spans 18 amino acids. Germline-derived CDR1 and CDR2 are LGHNA and YNFKEQ. Trimming at V came to 5 bases and at J to 2 bases, leaving 17 bases not matched to a gene. CDR3 protein: CASSYRTTGTRGPYEQYF. Here the CDR3 DNA reads TGTGCCAGCAGCTATAGAACCACCGGGACTAGGGGCCCCTACGAGCAGTACTTC.

This sequence joins TRBV19 and TRBJ2-7; 8 nucleotides match TRBD2. Trimming at V came to 3 bases and at J to 4 bases, leaving 8 bases not matched to a gene. Per germline, CDR1 LNHDA and CDR2 SQIVND (reference sequence). This CDR3 is built from 15 residues. The CDR3 sequence: CASSIVAGGGYEQYF. DNA of the CDR3: TGTGCCAGTAGTATCGTCGCGGGGGGAGGTTACGAGCAGTACTTC.

This clone occurred once. The chain recombines TRBV27 with TRBJ2-7, with D possibly matching TRBD1 (6 bases). The CDR3 consists of 13 residues. CDR1 and CDR2 from the germline V gene are MNHEY and SMNVEV (reference sequence). V gave up 3 bases and J gave up 1 base, with 7 bases separating them. CDR3 DNA: TGTGCCAGCAGTTTTCAGGGGTCCTACGAGCAGTACTTC. It is translated as CASSFQGSYEQYF.

J is TRBJ2-7 and V is TRBV5-6; TRBD2 agrees at 11 bases. The CDR3 loop spans 14 amino acids. The germline V gene encodes CDR1 SGHDT and CDR2 YYEEEE. Trimming removed 4 bases from V and 4 bases from J; junction bases left unmatched: 4. In DNA form, the CDR3 reads TGTGCCAGCAGCATGGGACTAGCGGTATACGAGCAGTACTTC. It is translated as CASSMGLAVYEQYF.